This TCR beta chain was identified during a study of blood T cell repertoires in COVID-19. Whole-study context: Acute and convalescent COVID-19 samples came from the United States, Italy and Spain.

Germline trimming cut 5 bases from V and 0 bases from J; bases unmatched to any gene: 5. The CDR3 runs 16 residues. CDR1 SGHTS and CDR2 YDEGEE come from the germline V gene. This clone is a singleton in its sample. As handled by the study authors: Counts of nucleated cells, estimated from reference gene primer amplification, were obtained. Assay used: immunoSEQ multiplex PCR; TCRdb lists only in-frame clones, some missing. V and J calls and clone size come straight from that table; D and trimming were deduced from the DNA. The profile shows about 320,000 clones, over 85% of them singletons. Study members were between roughly 18 and 89 years old and lived in 20 to 30 US regions. Categorization into cohorts depended on clinical history that participants reported.

The chain uses TRBV5-8 and TRBJ1-4; the match to TRBD1 covers 9 bases. Material for sequencing was PBMCs or T cells enriched from blood (not recorded which). This sequence originates from a man in his 60s who had recovered from COVID-19. The CDR3 sequence: CASSRGQGATNEKLFF. In DNA form, the CDR3 reads TGTGCCAGCAGTCGGGGACAGGGTGCAACTAATGAAAAACTGTTTTTT.